This T cell receptor beta chain was captured by sequencing in a study of OX40 agonist ivuxolimab in advanced cancers. General study findings and limits: The investigators did not determine what antigen specificity the expanded peripheral T cells had.

TCRdb's table, derived via immunoSEQ multiplex PCR, lists solely in-frame clones and lacks some. Of roughly 15,000 clones in the sample, roughly 77% were seen once. CDR1 and CDR2 from the germline V gene are MGHDK and SYGVNS. J was trimmed by 2 bases and V by 5 bases; bases with no gene match: 5. The CDR3 length is 15 residues. A note on this clone: Its target is not known.

The receptor's source is an adult with an advanced solid tumor such as melanoma, head and neck, liver or kidney cancer. The sequenced sample was CD4+ or CD8+ T cells sorted from blood, obtained in a trial of the OX40 agonist ivuxolimab. This chain links TRBV25-1 with TRBJ2-3; TRBD2 matches at 9 bases. DNA for the CDR3: TGTGCCAGCAGTTTGACTAGCGGTGACACAGATACGCAGTATTTT. This codes for CASSLTSGDTDTQYF.